The sequence of this TCR beta chain was determined in a study of OX40 agonist ivuxolimab in advanced cancers. Overall study: An agonistic anti-OX40 (CD134) antibody, ivuxolimab, was used to treat the patients. Three patients responded partially, comprising one with hepatocellular carcinoma and two with cutaneous melanoma.

Study-wide results and limits: There were, on average, more expanded clones in CD8+ T cells than in CD4+.

Data came from immunoSEQ multiplex PCR; TCRdb stores just in-frame clones and leaves some out. In the table there are more than 35,000 clones, about 74% of which are singletons. This CDR3 is 12 amino acids long. Looked up from germline, CDR1 is MGHDK and CDR2 is SYGVNS. Trimming took off 3 bases at V and 4 bases at J, with 5 bases between the two ends. On this clone: Antigen unknown.

The source is an adult with an advanced solid tumor such as melanoma, head and neck, liver or kidney cancer. The chain is built from TRBV25-1 and TRBJ2-3; D gene ambiguous. The specimen was CD4+ or CD8+ T cells sorted from blood, collected in a trial of the OX40 agonist ivuxolimab. CDR3 protein: CASSEVADTQYF. DNA for the CDR3: TGTGCCAGCAGTGAGGTCGCAGATACGCAGTATTTT.